This T cell receptor beta chain was profiled in a study of T cell changes during pregnancy in multiple sclerosis. Repertoires were generated with immunoSEQ multiplex PCR, while TCRdb's copy carries only in-frame clones and drops some. The sample holds tens of thousands of clones, about 93% seen once. Germline CDR1 reads SGHTA; CDR2 reads FQGNSA. Trimming took off 0 bases at V and 7 bases at J, with 10 bases between the two ends. The CDR3 length is 14 residues. The chain employs TRBV7-2 and TRBJ1-5; D perhaps matches TRBD1 (6 bases). The receptor was derived from a female donor in good health, enrolled as a control in a pregnancy study. Here the sequenced sample was peripheral blood, taken in the second trimester of pregnancy. CDR3 sequence reads: CASSLAGGQQPQHF. The CDR3 coding sequence is TGTGCCAGCAGCTTAGCCGGGGGGCAACAGCCCCAGCATTTT.